Shown below are 7 T cell receptor beta chains from a single sample sequenced in a study of control samples from healthy donors and cancer patients. TCRdb's copy holds only in-frame clones and misses some; the assay was immunoSEQ multiplex PCR. The sample shows 100,000 to 150,000 clones, around 92% of them seen only once. The sample comprised blood. The receptors were gathered from a woman aged 45-59 years in good health.

This clone was observed a single time. V is TRBV6-2 or TRBV6-3 and J is TRBJ1-2; 7 bases are a match to TRBD1. The CDR3 covers 16 residues. The V gene's germline CDR1 is MNHEY and CDR2 SVGEGT. V was pared by 0 bases and J by 3 bases, with 7 bases of the junction left unmatched. The CDR3 DNA reads TGTGCCAGCAGTTACTCGGGCAGGGGGTCTTACTATGGCTACACCTTC. Translating it yields CASSYSGRGSYYGYTF.

The V call is TRBV5-4, the J call TRBJ2-1; the match to TRBD2 covers 13 bases. This CDR3 contains 16 residues. The ends lost 3 bases at V and 9 bases at J; junction bases unmatched: 9. From germline, CDR1 is SGHNT and CDR2 YYREEE (reference sequence). CDR3 in amino acids: CASSSLAGGPLGEQFF. Written as DNA, the CDR3 is TGTGCCAGCAGCTCACTAGCGGGAGGGCCGCTTGGTGAGCAGTTCTTC.

This sequence joins TRBV7-8 and TRBJ1-1; possible D gene TRBD1, 5 bases. V dropped 3 bases and J dropped 6 bases, with 11 bases sitting between them. Germline loops: CDR1 SGHVS, CDR2 FQNEAQ. The CDR3 covers 13 residues. The CDR3 nucleotides are TGTGCCAGCAGCTTTTCGGGGGACGCTGAAGCTTTCTTT. Translating it yields CASSFSGDAEAFF.

The genes are TRBV6-2 or TRBV6-3 and TRBJ1-1, with D hard to call. Germline V gene sequence: CDR1 MNHEY, CDR2 SVGEGT. The CDR3 spans 14 residues. The ends were cut back, 0 bases at V and 0 bases at J, with 5 bases in the middle. CDR3 coding DNA: TGTGCCAGCAGTTACTCGACGGTGAACACTGAAGCTTTCTTT. Translating it yields CASSYSTVNTEAFF.

The V call is TRBV6-5, the J call TRBJ1-1; the D is unclear. Trimming left V 6 bases short and J 0 bases short, with 11 bases between. CDR3 length equals 14 residues. Germline CDR1 reads MNHEY; CDR2 reads SVGAGI. As DNA, the CDR3 is TGTGCCAGCAGACCCGGGAGGATGAACACTGAAGCTTTCTTT. Its protein product is CASRPGRMNTEAFF.

The chain is built from TRBV7-2 and TRBJ2-7, with a possible D match to TRBD2 (5 bases). Germline V gene lookup returns CDR1 SGHTA and CDR2 FQGNSA. V was pared by 5 bases and J by 1 base, with 12 bases between. The CDR3 runs to 14 residues. The CDR3: CASSTWTGSYEQYF. The CDR3 DNA reads as TGTGCCAGCAGCACCTGGACTGGATCCTACGAGCAGTACTTC.

The J gene is TRBJ2-7, the V gene TRBV28; D is perhaps TRBD1 (5 bases). CDR1 and CDR2 (germline): MDHEN, SYDVKM. The CDR3 length is 15 residues. The V gene lost 2 bases and the J gene lost 2 bases, with 13 bases spanning the gap. The DNA of the CDR3 is TGTGCCAGCAGTTTAAGCCAGGGAAACACCTACGAGCAGTACTTC. Residues: CASSLSQGNTYEQYF.